A selection of T cell receptor beta chains follows, all from one sample in a study of T-cell reconstitution after alpha-beta-depleted transplantation in children. TCRdb processed the PCR reads anew with MiXCR; each CDR3 protein has one entry. The table lists 200,000 to 250,000 distinct CDR3 sequences, more than 10% of them singletons. The sequencing used PBMCs from the stem cell graft donor, collected from the stem cell graft. The source of these receptors is a human donor who donated a stem cell graft to a child with acute lymphoblastic leukemia. The CDR3 runs from the conserved cysteine through the conserved F or W. The order of the fields is J gene, CDR3 length, clone size, D gene, V gene, CDR3 protein, CDR3 DNA. D genes are given only for firm matches. Some rows mark clone size as missing; the rest say once, few, many or name a class of expanded clone.

TRBJ1-6 | 16 | many | TRBD1 | TRBV4-2 | CASSQETGVLYDPLHF | TGTGCCAGCAGCCAAGAGACAGGGGTGCTGTATGATCCCCTCCACTTT
TRBJ1-2 | 18 | many | TRBD1 | TRBV15 | CATSRDRDRGRRRNGYTF | TGTGCCACCAGCAGAGACCGTGACAGGGGGCGACGTAGGAATGGCTACACCTTC
TRBJ2-7 | 13 | many | - | TRBV5-1 | CASATVSSYEQYF | TGCGCCAGCGCGACGGTCAGCTCCTACGAGCAGTACTTC
TRBJ1-2 | 16 | many | - | TRBV12-3/TRBV12-4 | CASSHSPQDRVVGYTF | TGTGCCAGCAGCCATTCGCCCCAGGACCGAGTAGTTGGCTACACCTTC
TRBJ1-1 | 12 | many | - | TRBV30 | CAWSVSQDRAFF | TGTGCCTGGAGTGTAAGCCAGGACAGAGCTTTCTTT
TRBJ2-7 | 13 | few | - | TRBV7-9 | CASSFGYYYEQYF | TGTGCCAGCAGCTTCGGCTACTACTACGAGCAGTACTTC
TRBJ2-5 | 14 | - | TRBD2 | TRBV20-1 | CSAPGGGGMETQYF | TGCAGTGCTCCGGGTGGGGGGGGGATGGAGACCCAGTACTTC
TRBJ2-7 | 14 | - | - | TRBV7-2 | CASSLFGETYEQYF | TGTGCCAGCAGCTTATTCGGGGAGACCTACGAGCAGTACTTC
TRBJ2-5 | 15 | many | TRBD2 | TRBV2 | CASWFTSGLQETQYF | TGTGCCAGCTGGTTTACTAGCGGCCTCCAAGAGACCCAGTACTTC
TRBJ2-6 | 15 | - | - | TRBV4-3 | CASSQDLNGANVLTF | TGCGCCAGCAGCCAAGACCTGAACGGGGCCAACGTCCTGACTTTC
TRBJ2-1 | 13 | many | - | TRBV29-1 | CSVGDGGYNEQFF | TGCAGCGTTGGAGACGGAGGGTACAATGAGCAGTTCTTC